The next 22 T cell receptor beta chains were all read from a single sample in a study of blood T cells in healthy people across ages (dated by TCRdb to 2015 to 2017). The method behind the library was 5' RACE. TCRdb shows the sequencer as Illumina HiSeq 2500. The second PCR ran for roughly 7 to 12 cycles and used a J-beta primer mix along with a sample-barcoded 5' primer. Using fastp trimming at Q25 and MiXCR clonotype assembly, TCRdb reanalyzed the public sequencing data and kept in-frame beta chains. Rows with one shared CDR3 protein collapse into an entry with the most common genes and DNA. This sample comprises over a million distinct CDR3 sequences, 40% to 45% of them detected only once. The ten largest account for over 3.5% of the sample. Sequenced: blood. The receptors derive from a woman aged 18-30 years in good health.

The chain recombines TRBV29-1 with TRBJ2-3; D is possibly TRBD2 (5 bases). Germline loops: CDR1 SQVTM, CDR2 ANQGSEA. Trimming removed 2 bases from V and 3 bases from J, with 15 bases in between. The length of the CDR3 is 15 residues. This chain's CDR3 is CSVEKEEAPTDTQYF. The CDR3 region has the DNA TGCAGCGTTGAAAAGGAGGAGGCACCAACAGATACGCAGTATTTT.

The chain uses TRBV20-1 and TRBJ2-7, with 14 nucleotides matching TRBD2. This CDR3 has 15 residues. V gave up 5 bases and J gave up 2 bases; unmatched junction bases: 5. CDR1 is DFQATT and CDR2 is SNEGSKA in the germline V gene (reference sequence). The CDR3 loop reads CSAHMTSGRAYEQYF. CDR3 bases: TGCAGTGCTCACATGACTAGCGGGAGGGCCTACGAGCAGTACTTC.

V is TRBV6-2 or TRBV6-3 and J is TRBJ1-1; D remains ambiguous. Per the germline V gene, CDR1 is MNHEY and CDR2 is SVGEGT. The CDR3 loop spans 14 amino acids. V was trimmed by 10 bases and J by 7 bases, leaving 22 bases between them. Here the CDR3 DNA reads TGTGCCACCACTCTAGGGCAGCTGATGGGTGAAGCTTTCTTT. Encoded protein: CATTLGQLMGEAFF.

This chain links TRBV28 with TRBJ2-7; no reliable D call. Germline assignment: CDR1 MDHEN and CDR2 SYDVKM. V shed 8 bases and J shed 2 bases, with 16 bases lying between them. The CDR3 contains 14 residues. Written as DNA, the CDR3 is TGTGCCAGCGGCAGGACGGTCGTTCCCTACGAGCAGTACTTC. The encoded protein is CASGRTVVPYEQYF.

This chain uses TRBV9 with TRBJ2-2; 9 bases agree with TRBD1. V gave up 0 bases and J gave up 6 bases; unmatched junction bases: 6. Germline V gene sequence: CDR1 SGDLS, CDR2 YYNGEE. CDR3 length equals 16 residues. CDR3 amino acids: CASSVGGTGIAGELFF. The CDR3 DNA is TGTGCCAGCAGCGTAGGGGGGACAGGGATCGCCGGGGAGCTGTTTTTT.

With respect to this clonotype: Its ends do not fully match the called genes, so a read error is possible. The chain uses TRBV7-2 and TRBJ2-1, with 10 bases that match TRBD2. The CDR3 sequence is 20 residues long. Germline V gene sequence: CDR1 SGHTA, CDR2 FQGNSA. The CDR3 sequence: CASSPNPLAGVTSSHNEQFF. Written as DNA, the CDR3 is TGTGCCAGCAGCCCCAACCCCCTAGCGGGGGTCACAAGCTCCCACAATGAGCAGTTCTTC.

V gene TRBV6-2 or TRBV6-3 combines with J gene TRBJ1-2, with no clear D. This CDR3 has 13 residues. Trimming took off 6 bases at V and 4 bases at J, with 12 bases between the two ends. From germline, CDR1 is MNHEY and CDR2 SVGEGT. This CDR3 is CASSVTRGYGYTF. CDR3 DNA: TGTGCCAGCAGCGTAACTCGGGGCTATGGCTACACCTTC.

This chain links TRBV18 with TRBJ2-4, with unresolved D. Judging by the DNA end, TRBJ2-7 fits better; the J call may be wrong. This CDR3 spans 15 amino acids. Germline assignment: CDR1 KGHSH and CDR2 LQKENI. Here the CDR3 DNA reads TGTGCCAGCTCACCAATTGGACGGCCGGACGGCGAGCAGTACTTC. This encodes CASSPIGRPDGEQYF.

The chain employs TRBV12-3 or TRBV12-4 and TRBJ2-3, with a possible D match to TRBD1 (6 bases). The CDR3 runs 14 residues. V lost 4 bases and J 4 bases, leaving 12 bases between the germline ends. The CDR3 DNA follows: TGTGCCAGCAGTTCATACAGGGAAGCAGATACGCAGTATTTT. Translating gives CASSSYREADTQYF.

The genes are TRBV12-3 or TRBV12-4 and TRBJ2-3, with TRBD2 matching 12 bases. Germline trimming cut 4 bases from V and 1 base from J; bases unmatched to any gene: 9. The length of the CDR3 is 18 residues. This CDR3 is CASSSRLGTSGRTDTQYF. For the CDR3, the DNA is TGTGCCAGCAGTTCAAGACTCGGGACTAGCGGGCGCACAGATACGCAGTATTTT.

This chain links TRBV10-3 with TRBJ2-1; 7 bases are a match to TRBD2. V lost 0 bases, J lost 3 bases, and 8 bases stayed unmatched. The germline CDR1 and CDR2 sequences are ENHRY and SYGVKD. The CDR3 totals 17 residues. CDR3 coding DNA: TGTGCCATCAGTGAGTCGCGGACGGGAGGCTTCTACAATGAGCAGTTCTTC. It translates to CAISESRTGGFYNEQFF.

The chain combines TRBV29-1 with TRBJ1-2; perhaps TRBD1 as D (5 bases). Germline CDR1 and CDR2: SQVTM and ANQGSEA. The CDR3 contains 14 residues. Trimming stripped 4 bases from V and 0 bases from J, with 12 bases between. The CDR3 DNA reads TGCAGCGTTGGGGTACAGGCCGCTAACTATGGCTACACCTTC. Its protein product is CSVGVQAANYGYTF.

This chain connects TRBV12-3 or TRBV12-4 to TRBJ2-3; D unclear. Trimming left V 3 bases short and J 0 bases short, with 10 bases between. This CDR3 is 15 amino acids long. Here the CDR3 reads CASSFFAASTDTQYF. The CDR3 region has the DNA TGTGCCAGCAGTTTCTTCGCGGCTAGCACAGATACGCAGTATTTT.

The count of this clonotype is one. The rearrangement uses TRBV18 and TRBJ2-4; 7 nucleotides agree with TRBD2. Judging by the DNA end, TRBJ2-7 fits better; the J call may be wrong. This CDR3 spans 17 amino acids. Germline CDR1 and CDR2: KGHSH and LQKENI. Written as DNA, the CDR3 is TGTGCCAGCTCACGAGGAGAGAGGGGAGGGCTTGGGGACGAGCAGTACTTC. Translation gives CASSRGERGGLGDEQYF.

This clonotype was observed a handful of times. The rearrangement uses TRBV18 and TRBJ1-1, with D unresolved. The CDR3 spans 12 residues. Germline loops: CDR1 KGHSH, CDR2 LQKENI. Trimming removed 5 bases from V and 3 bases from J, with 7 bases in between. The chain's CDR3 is CASSTQYTEAFF. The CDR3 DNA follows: TGTGCCAGCTCAACCCAATACACTGAAGCTTTCTTT.

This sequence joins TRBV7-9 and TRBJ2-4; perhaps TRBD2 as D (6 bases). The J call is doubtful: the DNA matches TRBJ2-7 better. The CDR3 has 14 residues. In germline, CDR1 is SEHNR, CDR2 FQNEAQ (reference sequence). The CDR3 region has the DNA TGTGCCAGCAGCTCCCGTGGGGGGATCTACGAGCAGTACTTC. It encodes CASSSRGGIYEQYF.

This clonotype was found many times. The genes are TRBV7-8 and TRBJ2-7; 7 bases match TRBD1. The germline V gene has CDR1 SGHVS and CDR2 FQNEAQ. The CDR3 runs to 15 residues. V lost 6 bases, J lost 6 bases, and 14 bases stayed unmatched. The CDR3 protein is CASRGDRAALGEQYF. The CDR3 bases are TGTGCCAGCAGAGGCGACAGGGCCGCTTTAGGCGAGCAGTACTTC.

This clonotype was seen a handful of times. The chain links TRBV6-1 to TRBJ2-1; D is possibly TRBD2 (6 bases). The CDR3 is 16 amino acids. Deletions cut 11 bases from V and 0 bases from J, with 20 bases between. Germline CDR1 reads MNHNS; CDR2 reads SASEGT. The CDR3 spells CASRQGGASSYNEQFF. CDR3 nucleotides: TGTGCCTCGAGGCAAGGCGGGGCGAGCTCCTACAATGAGCAGTTCTTC.

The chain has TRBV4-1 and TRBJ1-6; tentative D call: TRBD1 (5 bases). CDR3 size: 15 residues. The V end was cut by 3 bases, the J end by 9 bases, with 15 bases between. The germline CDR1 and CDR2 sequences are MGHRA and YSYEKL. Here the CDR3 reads CASSQSTVFTSPLHF. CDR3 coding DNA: TGCGCCAGCAGCCAGTCGACAGTTTTTACTTCACCCCTCCACTTT.

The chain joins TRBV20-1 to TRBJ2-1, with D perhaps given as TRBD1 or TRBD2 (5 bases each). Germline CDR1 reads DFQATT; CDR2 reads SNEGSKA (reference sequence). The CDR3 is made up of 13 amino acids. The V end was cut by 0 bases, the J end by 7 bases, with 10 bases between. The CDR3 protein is CSARDRDLNEQFF. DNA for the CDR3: TGCAGTGCTAGAGATCGGGACCTGAATGAGCAGTTCTTC.

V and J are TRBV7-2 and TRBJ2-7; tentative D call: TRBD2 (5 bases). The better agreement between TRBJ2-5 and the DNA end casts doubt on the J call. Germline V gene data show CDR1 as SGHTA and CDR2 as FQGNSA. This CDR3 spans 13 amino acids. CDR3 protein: CASRPDSQETQYF. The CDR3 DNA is TGTGCCAGCAGGCCGGACTCTCAAGAGACCCAGTACTTC.

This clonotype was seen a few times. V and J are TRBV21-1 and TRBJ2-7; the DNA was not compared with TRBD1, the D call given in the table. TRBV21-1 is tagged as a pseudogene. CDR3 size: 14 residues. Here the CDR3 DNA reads TGTGCCAGCAGCACCCACAGGGTTAGGTACGAGCAGTACTTC. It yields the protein CASSTHRVRYEQYF.